The next 15 T cell receptor beta chains were all read from a single sample in a study of CD8 T cells in ankylosing spondylitis. TCRdb analysed the 5' RACE reads with MiXCR anew, one entry per CDR3 protein. Of 200,000 to 300,000 distinct CDR3 sequences in the sample, around a tenth were seen once. The source material was blood, either unsorted or a sorted T cell fraction (not recorded which). The origin of the receptors is a male donor with ankylosing spondylitis or in good health (not recorded which).

The chain joins TRBV7-9 to TRBJ2-1; the match to TRBD1 covers 8 bases. The trim removed 7 bases at V and 3 bases at J, leaving 14 bases unmatched. The length of the CDR3 is 17 residues. The germline V gene encodes CDR1 SEHNR and CDR2 FQNEAQ (reference sequence). The DNA of the CDR3 is TGTGCCAGCACCCCGAGAGGGGGACAGGTACACTACAATGAGCAGTTCTTC. This codes for CASTPRGGQVHYNEQFF.

This clonotype has ten or more counts. The gene calls are TRBV5-1 and TRBJ2-3; D not resolved. Trimming removed 0 bases from V and 2 bases from J, with 7 bases in between. CDR3 length: 14 amino acids. Germline assignment: CDR1 SGHRS and CDR2 YFSETQ. The CDR3 sequence: CASSLVGYTDTQYF. DNA for the CDR3: TGCGCCAGCAGCTTGGTAGGGTACACAGATACGCAGTATTTT.

Ten or more counts support this clonotype. The gene calls are TRBV15 and TRBJ2-3; D is possibly TRBD2 (5 bases). Trimming stripped 0 bases from V and 3 bases from J, with 10 bases between. This CDR3 has 15 residues. Per germline, CDR1 LNHNV and CDR2 YYDKDF (reference sequence). The CDR3 coding sequence is TGTGCCACCAGCAGAGAGCTGTCGGGAACAGATACGCAGTATTTT. Residues: CATSRELSGTDTQYF.

The chain has TRBV25-1 and TRBJ2-1; D remains ambiguous. Trimming pared 3 bases from V and 9 bases from J, leaving 6 bases between. The CDR3 has 11 amino acids. Germline values: CDR1 MGHDK, CDR2 SYGVNS. The CDR3 bases are TGTGCCAGCAGTGAGACGGGTGAGCAGTTCTTC. Its translation: CASSETGEQFF.

This clonotype showed up many times. The V and J genes are TRBV5-1 and TRBJ1-1; perhaps TRBD1 as D (5 bases). Germline CDR1 SGHRS, CDR2 YFSETQ. This CDR3 contains 14 residues. V was shortened by 5 bases and J by 4 bases, with 15 bases between the two germline ends. DNA for the CDR3: TGCGCCAGCAGTGTTTCAGGCGGGGGCACTGAAGCTTTCTTT. Residues: CASSVSGGGTEAFF.

This clonotype was detected ten times or more. The rearrangement links TRBV12-3 or TRBV12-4 to TRBJ1-3; the match to TRBD1 covers 9 bases. This CDR3 has 14 residues. J gave up 2 bases and V 7 bases, and 3 bases lay outside the gene matches. The CDR3 is CASNHRGPGNTIYF. The CDR3 DNA reads as TGTGCCAGCAATCACAGGGGGCCTGGAAACACCATATATTTT.

This clonotype was seen more than once but under ten times. This chain connects TRBV12-3 or TRBV12-4 to TRBJ2-1, with D hard to call. This CDR3 has 12 residues. V dropped 2 bases and J dropped 15 bases, with 14 bases sitting between them. In DNA form, the CDR3 reads TGTGCCAGCAGTTTAAAGGCCAGTAGGCGGTTCTTC. Translation gives CASSLKASRRFF.

This clonotype has more than one count but fewer than ten. The V gene is TRBV18, the J gene TRBJ2-3; possible D gene TRBD1, 5 bases. Deletions cut 5 bases from V and 0 bases from J, with 15 bases between. The CDR3 runs to 16 residues. CDR1 is KGHSH, CDR2 LQKENI, per germline. In DNA form, the CDR3 reads TGTGCCAGCTCAATCCGACAGCTAATTAGCACAGATACGCAGTATTTT. It specifies CASSIRQLISTDTQYF.

This clonotype was observed many times. At one boundary the junction diverges from the germline segment, which might be a read error. V usage is TRBV20-1 and J usage is TRBJ2-3, with 11 nucleotides matching TRBD2. The CDR3 contains 13 residues. Looked up from germline, CDR1 is DFQATT and CDR2 is SNEGSKA (reference sequence). CDR3 residues: CSSDSGREDTQYF. CDR3 coding DNA: TGTAGTAGCGATAGCGGGAGGGAAGATACGCAGTATTTT.

This clonotype was seen ten or more times. The chain is built from TRBV6-4 and TRBJ2-2; no clear D gene. V gave up 2 bases and J gave up 3 bases, with 10 bases separating them. This CDR3 is built from 15 residues. The germline CDR1 and CDR2 sequences are MRHNA and SNTAGT. The CDR3 region is CASSDRAVDTGELFF. The CDR3, as DNA: TGTGCCAGCAGTGACAGGGCGGTTGACACCGGGGAGCTGTTTTTT.

This clonotype showed up many times. The chain couples TRBV10-3 to TRBJ2-3, with 7 bases matching TRBD1. This CDR3 is 17 amino acids long. V dropped 5 bases and J dropped 3; count of bases not matched to a gene: 14. The germline gives CDR1 ENHRY, CDR2 SYGVKD. CDR3 sequence: CAISTQNDREGTDTQYF. The CDR3 coding sequence is TGTGCCATCAGTACCCAAAACGACAGGGAAGGGACAGATACGCAGTATTTT.

This clonotype was seen a few times. V gene TRBV19 combines with J gene TRBJ2-5; D is ambiguous. The germline V gene encodes CDR1 LNHDA and CDR2 SQIVND (reference sequence). The length of the CDR3 is 13 residues. The V gene lost 5 bases and the J gene lost 5 bases, with 12 bases spanning the gap. The CDR3 DNA reads as TGTGCCAGTAGTTACGCGTGGGCGGAGACCCAGTACTTC. Amino acid sequence: CASSYAWAETQYF. Supplemented by reference TRBV19 and TRBJ2-5, the full variable domain reads DGGITQSPKYLFRKEGQNVTLSCEQNLNHDAMYWYRQDPGQGLRLIYYSQIVNDFQKGDIAEGYSVSREKKESFPLTVTSAQKNPTAFYLCASSYAWAETQYFGPGTRLLVL.

The chain is built from TRBV6-1 and TRBJ1-1; D is perhaps TRBD1 (5 bases). Per germline, CDR1 MNHNS and CDR2 SASEGT. This CDR3 comprises 14 residues. V was shortened by 7 bases and J by 4 bases, with 16 bases between the two germline ends. The CDR3 bases are TGTGCCAGCACAGGGATCTCACGGCTCACTGAAGCTTTCTTT. This translates into CASTGISRLTEAFF.

This clonotype showed up many times. The genes are TRBV15 and TRBJ2-7, with 8 bases matching TRBD1. The length of the CDR3 is 15 residues. The germline CDR1 and CDR2 sequences are LNHNV and YYDKDF (reference sequence). The V and J ends lost 3 bases and 4 bases, in that order; junction bases with no gene match: 8. The CDR3 bases are TGTGCCACCAGCAGCGCCCGGGACAGGCCGTACGAGCAGTACTTC. This encodes CATSSARDRPYEQYF.

This clonotype was seen more than once but under ten times. V and J are TRBV15 and TRBJ2-1, with D perhaps TRBD2 (6 bases). The CDR3 is made up of 15 amino acids. Trimming cost V 2 bases and J 8 bases, with 16 bases left between them. CDR1 LNHNV and CDR2 YYDKDF come from the germline V gene (reference sequence). This CDR3 reads CATSRLTSSVDEQFF. The DNA of the CDR3 is TGTGCCACCAGCAGACTGACTAGTTCGGTCGATGAGCAGTTCTTC.